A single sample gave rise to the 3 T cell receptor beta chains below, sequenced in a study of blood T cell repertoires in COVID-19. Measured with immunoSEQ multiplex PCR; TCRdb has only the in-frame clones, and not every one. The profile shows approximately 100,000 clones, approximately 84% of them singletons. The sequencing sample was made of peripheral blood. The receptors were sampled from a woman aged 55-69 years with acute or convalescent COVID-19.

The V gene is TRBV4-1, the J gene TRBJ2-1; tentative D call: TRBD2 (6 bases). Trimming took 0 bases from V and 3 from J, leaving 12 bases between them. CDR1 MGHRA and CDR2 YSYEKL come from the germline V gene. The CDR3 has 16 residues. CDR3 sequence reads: CASSQDGRGGYNEQFF. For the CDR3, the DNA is TGCGCCAGCAGCCAAGATGGGCGGGGTGGCTACAATGAGCAGTTCTTC.

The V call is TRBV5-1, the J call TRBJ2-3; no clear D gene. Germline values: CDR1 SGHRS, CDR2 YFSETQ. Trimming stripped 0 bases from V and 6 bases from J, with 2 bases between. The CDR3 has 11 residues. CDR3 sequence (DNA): TGCGCCAGCAGCTTGGCGGATACGCAGTATTTT. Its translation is CASSLADTQYF. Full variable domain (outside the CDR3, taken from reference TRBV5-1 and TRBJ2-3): KAGVTQTPRYLIKTRGQQVTLSCSPISGHRSVSWYQQTPGQGLQFLFEYFSETQRNKGNFPGRFSGRQFSNSRSEMNVSTLELGDSALYLCASSLADTQYFGPGTRLTVL.

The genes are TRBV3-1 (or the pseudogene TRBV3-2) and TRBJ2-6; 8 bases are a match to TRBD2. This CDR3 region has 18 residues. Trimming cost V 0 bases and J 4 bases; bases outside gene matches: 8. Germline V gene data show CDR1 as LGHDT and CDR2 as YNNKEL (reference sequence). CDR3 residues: CASSQEGRGAQGANVLTF. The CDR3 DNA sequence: TGTGCCAGCAGCCAAGAAGGGCGGGGGGCGCAGGGGGCCAACGTCCTGACTTTC.